A selection of T cell receptor beta chains follows, all from one sample in a study of T cells in Graves' hyperthyroidism and ophthalmopathy. TCRdb re-called the multiplex PCR reads through MiXCR, storing one row per CDR3 protein. Of hundreds of thousands of distinct CDR3 sequences listed, about 16% are singletons. Sequenced material: blood. Receptors originate from a woman in her 30s with Graves' hyperthyroidism. Both conserved end residues are part of each CDR3. Each record gives: V gene, D gene, clone size, CDR3 length, J gene, CDR3 DNA, CDR3 protein. A D gene is named only where the DNA matches it firmly. Part of the rows lack a size; the others show once, few, many or a class for expanded clones.

v_gene: TRBV28
d_gene: -
abundance: many
len: 14
j_gene: TRBJ2-7
CDR3nt: TGTGCCAGCAGTTCTTGGGACCCAGGGCGCGAGCAGTACTTC
CDR3aa: CASSSWDPGREQYF

v_gene: TRBV5-1
d_gene: -
abundance: many
len: 15
j_gene: TRBJ2-1
CDR3nt: TGCGCCAGCAGCTTGTCGCCAGGGATGGGCGATGAGCAGTTCTTC
CDR3aa: CASSLSPGMGDEQFF

v_gene: TRBV14
d_gene: -
abundance: -
len: 14
j_gene: TRBJ1-1
CDR3nt: TGTGCCAGCAGCCGACAGACAGGGAACACTGAAGCTTTCTTT
CDR3aa: CASSRQTGNTEAFF

v_gene: TRBV2
d_gene: -
abundance: many
len: 11
j_gene: TRBJ2-7
CDR3nt: TGTGCCAGCAGTGCGGACTACGAGCAGTACTTC
CDR3aa: CASSADYEQYF

v_gene: TRBV11-2
d_gene: -
abundance: many
len: 12
j_gene: TRBJ2-1
CDR3nt: TGTGCCAGCAGCCCTGCTAGGCATGAGCAGTTCTTC
CDR3aa: CASSPARHEQFF

v_gene: TRBV7-9
d_gene: -
abundance: few
len: 12
j_gene: TRBJ1-1
CDR3nt: TGTGCCAGCAGCAGCGGGACGGTTGAAGCTTTCTTT
CDR3aa: CASSSGTVEAFF

v_gene: TRBV30
d_gene: TRBD1
abundance: -
len: 12
j_gene: TRBJ2-7
CDR3nt: TGTGCCTGGGGACAGGGGTATAACGAGCAGTACTTC
CDR3aa: CAWGQGYNEQYF

v_gene: TRBV15
d_gene: -
abundance: many
len: 15
j_gene: TRBJ2-7
CDR3nt: TGTGCCACCAGCAGATCGAAGGGAGGCACCTACGAGCAGTACTTC
CDR3aa: CATSRSKGGTYEQYF

v_gene: TRBV20-1
d_gene: -
abundance: many
len: 16
j_gene: TRBJ2-1
CDR3nt: TGCAGTGCTAGAGATGAGGGGGGAGCTTCCTACAATGAGCAGTTCTTC
CDR3aa: CSARDEGGASYNEQFF

v_gene: TRBV6-1
d_gene: -
abundance: many
len: 15
j_gene: TRBJ2-1
CDR3nt: TGTGCCAGCAGGTTGACTACAAGCTCCTACAATGAGCAGTTCTTC
CDR3aa: CASRLTTSSYNEQFF

v_gene: TRBV7-2
d_gene: -
abundance: many
len: 16
j_gene: TRBJ2-1
CDR3nt: TGTGCCAGCAGCTTAAATGCAGCCGACTCCTACAATGAGCAGTTCTTC
CDR3aa: CASSLNAADSYNEQFF

v_gene: TRBV29-1
d_gene: TRBD1
abundance: -
len: 14
j_gene: TRBJ1-5
CDR3nt: TGCAGCGTTGGATGGGACAGGGCCAATCAGCCCCAGCATTTT
CDR3aa: CSVGWDRANQPQHF

v_gene: TRBV7-2
d_gene: -
abundance: few
len: 16
j_gene: TRBJ2-1
CDR3nt: TGTGCCAGCAGCTCGACTGGGGCAGGGTTCTACAATGAGCAGTTCTTC
CDR3aa: CASSSTGAGFYNEQFF

v_gene: TRBV5-1
d_gene: TRBD2
abundance: many
len: 15
j_gene: TRBJ2-1
CDR3nt: TGTGCCAGCAGTTCCCGGACTAGCGGGTACAATGAGCAGTTCTTC
CDR3aa: CASSSRTSGYNEQFF

v_gene: TRBV20-1
d_gene: -
abundance: -
len: 14
j_gene: TRBJ2-7
CDR3nt: TGCAGTGCTTCCAGCGGAGATTATTCCAACGAGCAGTACTTC
CDR3aa: CSASSGDYSNEQYF

v_gene: TRBV27
d_gene: -
abundance: many
len: 14
j_gene: TRBJ2-1
CDR3nt: TGTGCCAGCAGTTTCCAGGGGACCTACAATGAGCAGTTCTTC
CDR3aa: CASSFQGTYNEQFF

v_gene: TRBV12-3/TRBV12-4
d_gene: -
abundance: many
len: 13
j_gene: TRBJ2-2
CDR3nt: TGTGCCAGCAGTTTGATGGGGAACGGGGAGCTGTTTTTT
CDR3aa: CASSLMGNGELFF

v_gene: TRBV6-1
d_gene: TRBD2
abundance: few
len: 15
j_gene: TRBJ2-1
CDR3nt: TGTGCCAGCAGTACAAGCGGGAGCGGGGTTAATGAGCAGTTCTTC
CDR3aa: CASSTSGSGVNEQFF

v_gene: TRBV18
d_gene: -
abundance: many
len: 15
j_gene: TRBJ2-1
CDR3nt: TGTGCCAGCTCACCACCAATGGGGGGTGGCAATGAGCAGTTCTTC
CDR3aa: CASSPPMGGGNEQFF

v_gene: TRBV19
d_gene: TRBD2
abundance: few
len: 15
j_gene: TRBJ2-1
CDR3nt: TGTGCCAGTAGTTCCCGGCGGGAGCTGATGAATGAGCAGTTCTTC
CDR3aa: CASSSRRELMNEQFF

v_gene: TRBV20-1
d_gene: TRBD2
abundance: few
len: 13
j_gene: TRBJ2-7
CDR3nt: TGCAGTGCTCCCCCTAGCGGGAGCAACGAGCAGTACTTC
CDR3aa: CSAPPSGSNEQYF

v_gene: TRBV30
d_gene: -
abundance: -
len: 16
j_gene: TRBJ2-3
CDR3nt: TGTGCCTGGAGTGTACCCGGCGGTGCTAGCACAGATACGCAGTATTTT
CDR3aa: CAWSVPGGASTDTQYF

v_gene: TRBV28
d_gene: TRBD2
abundance: -
len: 19
j_gene: TRBJ2-1
CDR3nt: TGTGCCAGCAGCTCCATCGGACTAGCGGGAGGACGCGGCGCGGGTGAGCAGTTCTTC
CDR3aa: CASSSIGLAGGRGAGEQFF

v_gene: TRBV20-1
d_gene: -
abundance: few
len: 12
j_gene: TRBJ2-7
CDR3nt: TGCAGTGCTAGGACAGGGAGGTACGAGCAGTACTTC
CDR3aa: CSARTGRYEQYF

v_gene: TRBV5-5
d_gene: -
abundance: -
len: 15
j_gene: TRBJ2-7
CDR3nt: TGTGCCAGCAGCCCTCCGAGTGGCGGCGTCTACGAGCAGTACTTC
CDR3aa: CASSPPSGGVYEQYF

v_gene: TRBV29-1
d_gene: -
abundance: -
len: 12
j_gene: TRBJ2-7
CDR3nt: TGCAGCGTTTTCCAGGGGAACTACGAGCAGTACTTC
CDR3aa: CSVFQGNYEQYF

v_gene: TRBV6-1
d_gene: -
abundance: few
len: 13
j_gene: TRBJ2-2
CDR3nt: TGTGCCAGTGGGAGGCAGTTCACCGGGGAGCTGTTTTTT
CDR3aa: CASGRQFTGELFF

v_gene: TRBV28
d_gene: -
abundance: many
len: 15
j_gene: TRBJ2-1
CDR3nt: TGTGCCAGCAGTTTTATAGCGACGACCTTCAATGAGCAGTTCTTC
CDR3aa: CASSFIATTFNEQFF

v_gene: TRBV2
d_gene: -
abundance: many
len: 12
j_gene: TRBJ1-2
CDR3nt: TGTGCCAGCGCAGGACAGCTCTATGGCTACACCTTC
CDR3aa: CASAGQLYGYTF

v_gene: TRBV28
d_gene: -
abundance: -
len: 15
j_gene: TRBJ2-7
CDR3nt: TGTGCCAGCTTCGCCCCTTCAGAGGGGCCCTACGAGCAGTACTTC
CDR3aa: CASFAPSEGPYEQYF

v_gene: TRBV5-5
d_gene: TRBD2
abundance: few
len: 16
j_gene: TRBJ2-3
CDR3nt: TGTGCCAGCAGCTTGAGGTTGGATACTAGCGGGACTACGCAGTATTTT
CDR3aa: CASSLRLDTSGTTQYF

v_gene: TRBV7-2
d_gene: TRBD1
abundance: -
len: 18
j_gene: TRBJ2-1
CDR3nt: TGTGCCAGCAGCACTACCTACAGGGGGCGAGACTCCTACAATGAGCAGTTCTTC
CDR3aa: CASSTTYRGRDSYNEQFF

v_gene: TRBV27
d_gene: TRBD1
abundance: -
len: 15
j_gene: TRBJ1-1
CDR3nt: TGTGCCAGCAGTCCTCGGACAGGGACGGGAACTGAAGCTTTCTTT
CDR3aa: CASSPRTGTGTEAFF

v_gene: TRBV7-9
d_gene: -
abundance: -
len: 15
j_gene: TRBJ2-6
CDR3nt: TGTGCCAGCAGCTCCACAGGGTACGGGGCCAACGTCCTGACTTTC
CDR3aa: CASSSTGYGANVLTF

v_gene: TRBV7-3
d_gene: TRBD2
abundance: many
len: 22
j_gene: TRBJ2-1
CDR3nt: TGTGCCAGCAGCTTAATGTCACTTTGGGGTCATGAGGGACTAGCGAGGTACAATGAGCAGTTCTTC
CDR3aa: CASSLMSLWGHEGLARYNEQFF

v_gene: TRBV3-1
d_gene: -
abundance: many
len: 12
j_gene: TRBJ2-7
CDR3nt: TGTGCCAGCAGCCAAGGGGGTATTTGGCAGTACTTC
CDR3aa: CASSQGGIWQYF

v_gene: TRBV18
d_gene: -
abundance: few
len: 14
j_gene: TRBJ1-6
CDR3nt: TGTGCCAGCTCACCACCGGCGGGAAATTCACCCCTCCACTTT
CDR3aa: CASSPPAGNSPLHF

v_gene: TRBV29-1
d_gene: TRBD2
abundance: many
len: 15
j_gene: TRBJ2-3
CDR3nt: TGCAGCGTTGAGACTAGCGGGAGGGCCGCAGATACGCAGTATTTT
CDR3aa: CSVETSGRAADTQYF

v_gene: TRBV5-1
d_gene: -
abundance: many
len: 12
j_gene: TRBJ1-2
CDR3nt: TGCGCCAGCAGCTTCGACAGGAACGGCTACACCTTC
CDR3aa: CASSFDRNGYTF

v_gene: TRBV28
d_gene: TRBD1
abundance: -
len: 15
j_gene: TRBJ1-6
CDR3nt: TGTGCCAGCAGTTTACCCGGGACAGGGATTCCACCCCTCCACTTT
CDR3aa: CASSLPGTGIPPLHF

v_gene: TRBV5-1
d_gene: -
abundance: many
len: 15
j_gene: TRBJ2-7
CDR3nt: TGCGCCAGCAGCCCCGGGACCTCCGGCGACAGCGAGCAGTACTTC
CDR3aa: CASSPGTSGDSEQYF

v_gene: TRBV7-2
d_gene: -
abundance: many
len: 13
j_gene: TRBJ1-1
CDR3nt: TGTGCCAGCAGCTCTGTCCAGGCGACTGAAGCTTTCTTT
CDR3aa: CASSSVQATEAFF

v_gene: TRBV12-3/TRBV12-4
d_gene: -
abundance: many
len: 13
j_gene: TRBJ2-5
CDR3nt: TGTGCCAGCAGCAGCCGGCTCCTTGTGACCCAGTACTTC
CDR3aa: CASSSRLLVTQYF

v_gene: TRBV28
d_gene: -
abundance: few
len: 15
j_gene: TRBJ1-1
CDR3nt: TGTGCCAGCAGTGGCTTTGACATCAGGGACACTGAAGCTTTCTTT
CDR3aa: CASSGFDIRDTEAFF

v_gene: TRBV5-6
d_gene: -
abundance: -
len: 14
j_gene: TRBJ2-2
CDR3nt: TGTGCCAGCAGCGTGGACGGGAACACCGGGGAGCTGTTTTTT
CDR3aa: CASSVDGNTGELFF

v_gene: TRBV20-1
d_gene: -
abundance: few
len: 13
j_gene: TRBJ1-4
CDR3nt: TGCAGTGCCCTGGGGGAATCTAATGAAAAACTGTTTTTT
CDR3aa: CSALGESNEKLFF

v_gene: TRBV27
d_gene: -
abundance: many
len: 16
j_gene: TRBJ2-3
CDR3nt: TGTGCCAGCAGTTTTATCCCTTTTAAGTCCACAGATACGCAGTATTTT
CDR3aa: CASSFIPFKSTDTQYF

v_gene: TRBV7-8
d_gene: TRBD1
abundance: many
len: 14
j_gene: TRBJ2-1
CDR3nt: TGTGCCAGCAGCCCACGACAGGGGCGAGGTGAGCAGTTCTTC
CDR3aa: CASSPRQGRGEQFF

v_gene: TRBV5-1
d_gene: -
abundance: few
len: 14
j_gene: TRBJ2-2
CDR3nt: TGCGCCAGCAGCTGGGCCTCGAACACCGGGGAGCTGTTTTTT
CDR3aa: CASSWASNTGELFF

v_gene: TRBV11-2
d_gene: -
abundance: -
len: 11
j_gene: TRBJ2-7
CDR3nt: TGTGCCAGCAGAGGAGTCGGACAGAAGTACTTC
CDR3aa: CASRGVGQKYF

v_gene: TRBV5-1
d_gene: -
abundance: few
len: 17
j_gene: TRBJ2-7
CDR3nt: TGCGCCAGCAGCTTGGCGCGACTAGGAGCTAGCTCCTACGAGCAGTACTTC
CDR3aa: CASSLARLGASSYEQYF

v_gene: TRBV19
d_gene: -
abundance: -
len: 13
j_gene: TRBJ1-2
CDR3nt: TGTGCCAGTAGTTTCGCTACGAACTATGGCTACACCTTC
CDR3aa: CASSFATNYGYTF

v_gene: TRBV3-1
d_gene: -
abundance: -
len: 17
j_gene: TRBJ2-1
CDR3nt: TGTGCCAGCAGCCAAGATCGGGCAGGGCCCCTAACCTACGAGCAGTTCTTC
CDR3aa: CASSQDRAGPLTYEQFF

v_gene: TRBV7-8
d_gene: -
abundance: -
len: 15
j_gene: TRBJ2-7
CDR3nt: TGTGCCAGCAGCTCGGTGACAGGCCTACGTCACGAGCAGTACTTC
CDR3aa: CASSSVTGLRHEQYF

v_gene: TRBV6-2/TRBV6-3
d_gene: -
abundance: -
len: 13
j_gene: TRBJ1-2
CDR3nt: TGTGCCAGCAGGAAAGGGGAAATGGGGGGCTACACCTTC
CDR3aa: CASRKGEMGGYTF

v_gene: TRBV29-1
d_gene: -
abundance: many
len: 15
j_gene: TRBJ2-1
CDR3nt: TGCAGCGTTGCTACCGGGACTTATCCGGTTATGGAGCAGTTCTTC
CDR3aa: CSVATGTYPVMEQFF

v_gene: TRBV6-2/TRBV6-3
d_gene: -
abundance: few
len: 12
j_gene: TRBJ1-2
CDR3nt: TGTGCCAGCAGTTACCCGACCTATGGCTACACCTTC
CDR3aa: CASSYPTYGYTF